What follows are 10 T cell receptor beta chains derived from one specimen sequenced in a study of beta chain features in type 1 diabetes. Expressed TCRB transcripts got sequenced, as all isolated RNA was reverse transcribed. Assay used: immunoSEQ multiplex PCR; TCRdb lists only in-frame clones, some missing. This sample yields 130,000 to 150,000 clones, of which 6.9% are seen a single time; more than 1.1% belongs to the top ten. The specimen sequenced was central memory CD4+ T cells from blood. These TCRs come from a woman in her thirties in good health.

There are a few counts of this clone. CDR3 protein: CASSPSDFTQYF. CDR3 DNA: TGTGCCAGCTCACCATCAGACTTTACGCAGTATTTT. The gene calls are TRBV18 and TRBJ2-3; D is ambiguous. This CDR3 has 12 amino acids. Trimming stripped 2 bases from V and 8 bases from J, with 8 bases between. Germline CDR1 reads KGHSH; CDR2 reads LQKENI.

This clone appeared a few times. This chain uses TRBV18 with TRBJ1-5; 7 bases match TRBD1. V was pared by 7 bases and J by 0 bases, with 3 bases of the junction left unmatched. Germline lookup yields CDR1 KGHSH and CDR2 LQKENI. The CDR3 runs 14 residues. The DNA of the CDR3 is TGTGCCAGCTGGACAGGATATAGCAATCAGCCCCAGCATTTT. This translates into CASWTGYSNQPQHF.

In this sample, this clone turned up a few times. V usage is TRBV7-6 and J usage is TRBJ2-5; tentatively, D is TRBD2 (5 bases). Between the trimmed V and J ends, which lost 1 base and 5 bases, there was a span of 14 bases. Germline CDR1 SGHVS, CDR2 FNYEAQ. The CDR3 is 15 residues long. The CDR3 reads CASSLDGARGETQYF. CDR3 coding DNA: TGTGCCAGCAGCTTAGACGGAGCGAGAGGGGAGACCCAGTACTTC.

In its sample, this clone was seen many times. The chain has TRBV2 and TRBJ2-7; perhaps TRBD1 as D (5 bases). CDR3 length: 14 amino acids. In germline, CDR1 is SNHLY, CDR2 FYNNEI. Trimming pared 4 bases from V and 3 bases from J, leaving 13 bases between. The DNA of the CDR3 is TGTGCCAGCAGTGTAGACAGACTCGACTACGAGCAGTACTTC. It translates to CASSVDRLDYEQYF.

The chain carries TRBV6-5 and TRBJ2-5; 7 nucleotides align to TRBD1. The CDR3 spans 14 residues. The junction had 11 bases not matched to a gene; V was cut back by 10 bases and J by 3 bases. Germline CDR1 MNHEY, CDR2 SVGAGI. This CDR3 is CAISPGQIEETQYF. The CDR3 bases are TGTGCCATCAGCCCGGGACAGATCGAAGAGACCCAGTACTTC.

The rearrangement links TRBV4-3 to TRBJ2-5, with 11 nucleotides matching TRBD2. CDR3 length: 16 amino acids. With 0 bases clipped from V and 5 bases from J, the junction kept 5 bases outside the gene matches. Per the germline V gene, CDR1 is LGHNA and CDR2 is YSLEER. CDR3 DNA sequence: TGCGCCAGCAGCCAAGATCTCCTAGCGGGAGGCGAGACCCAGTACTTC. Its protein product is CASSQDLLAGGETQYF.

In its sample, this clone was seen a few times. V gene TRBV18 combines with J gene TRBJ2-7, with 9 bases identical to TRBD1. The CDR3 runs to 16 residues. The germline V gene encodes CDR1 KGHSH and CDR2 LQKENI. V was clipped by 3 bases and J by 2 bases; unmatched bases: 8. CDR3 bases: TGTGCCAGCTCACCCGGGGGACAGGGTGGGGCCTACGAGCAGTACTTC. Encoded protein: CASSPGGQGGAYEQYF.

This clone appeared a few times. The J gene is TRBJ1-2, the V gene TRBV16, with unresolved D. Trimming cost V 2 bases and J 13 bases, with 17 bases left between them. This CDR3 contains 13 residues. CDR1 KGHSY and CDR2 FQNENV come from the germline V gene. This CDR3 is CASSQDIFTGCTF. The CDR3 bases are TGTGCCAGCAGCCAAGACATATTCACTGGTTGCACCTTC. Using reference TRBV16 and TRBJ1-2 for the parts outside the CDR3, the full variable domain is GEEVAQTPKHLVRGEGQKAKLYCAPIKGHSYVFWYQQVLKNEFKFLISFQNENVFDETGMPKERFSAKCLPNSPCSLEIQATKLEDSAVYFCASSQDIFTGCTFGSGTRLTVV.

The chain carries TRBV27 and TRBJ2-1; 14 nucleotides agree with TRBD2. The CDR3 extends over 16 amino acids. From germline, CDR1 is MNHEY and CDR2 SMNVEV (reference sequence). With V trimmed by 5 bases and J by 8 bases, 8 bases remained unmatched. CDR3 region: CASSRGLAGVSDEQFF. Written as DNA, the CDR3 is TGTGCCAGCAGTAGGGGACTAGCGGGAGTGAGCGATGAGCAGTTCTTC.

This chain links TRBV14 with TRBJ2-2, with D tentatively TRBD1 (7 bases). The V end was cut by 4 bases, the J end by 0 bases, with 15 bases between. This CDR3 region has 17 residues. CDR1 and CDR2 (germline): SGHDN, FVKESK. The CDR3 bases are TGTGCCAGCAGCCCCCTCCGGGGGACAGCGAACACCGGGGAGCTGTTTTTT. Protein sequence: CASSPLRGTANTGELFF.